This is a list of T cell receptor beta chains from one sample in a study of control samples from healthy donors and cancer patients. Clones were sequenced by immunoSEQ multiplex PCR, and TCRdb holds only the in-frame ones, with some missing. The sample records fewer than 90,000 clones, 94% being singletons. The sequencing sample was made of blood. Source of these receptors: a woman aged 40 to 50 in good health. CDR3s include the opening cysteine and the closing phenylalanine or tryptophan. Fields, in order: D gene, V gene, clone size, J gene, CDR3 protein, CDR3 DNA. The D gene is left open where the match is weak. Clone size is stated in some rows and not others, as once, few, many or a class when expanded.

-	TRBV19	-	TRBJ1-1	CASKVGGGGAMNTEAFF	TGTGCCAGTAAGGTAGGCGGGGGTGGTGCTATGAACACTGAAGCTTTCTTT
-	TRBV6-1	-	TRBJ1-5	CASSEYDSNQPQHF	TGTGCCAGCAGTGAATACGATAGCAATCAGCCCCAGCATTTT
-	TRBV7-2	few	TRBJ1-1	CASSLGEGYSTEAFF	TGTGCCAGCAGCTTAGGAGAGGGATATAGCACTGAAGCTTTCTTT
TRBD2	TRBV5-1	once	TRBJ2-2	CASSLEVAGAPTRTGELFF	TGCGCCAGCAGCTTGGAGGTAGCGGGAGCCCCAACTCGAACCGGGGAGCTGTTTTTT
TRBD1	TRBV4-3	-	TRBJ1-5	CASSQTGETGAIGNQPQHF	TGCGCCAGCAGCCAGACAGGGGAGACAGGGGCGATTGGCAATCAGCCCCAGCATTTT
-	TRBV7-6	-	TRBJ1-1	CASSSRGMNTEAFF	TGTGCCAGCAGCTCGCGGGGAATGAACACTGAAGCTTTCTTT
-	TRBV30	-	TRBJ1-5	CAWRSHSNQPQHF	TGTGCCTGGAGGTCTCACAGCAATCAGCCCCAGCATTTT
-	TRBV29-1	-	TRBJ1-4	CSVVSGAANEKLFF	TGCAGCGTTGTCTCAGGGGCAGCTAATGAAAAACTGTTTTTT
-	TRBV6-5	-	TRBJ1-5	CASSLSGAGNQPQHF	TGTGCCAGCAGTTTATCAGGGGCCGGCAATCAGCCCCAGCATTTT
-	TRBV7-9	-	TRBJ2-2	CASSSLDGALLNTGELFF	TGTGCCAGCAGCTCCTTGGACGGGGCGCTCCTGAACACCGGGGAGCTGTTTTTT
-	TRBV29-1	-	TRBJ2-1	CSAPQGQGYLRSYNEQFF	TGCAGCGCCCCTCAAGGTCAGGGTTATTTAAGGTCCTACAATGAGCAGTTCTTC
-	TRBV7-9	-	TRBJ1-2	CATTEPTGFYGYTF	TGTGCCACCACGGAACCGACAGGATTCTATGGCTACACCTTC
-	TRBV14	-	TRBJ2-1	CASSQGSWVGEQFF	TGTGCCAGCAGCCAAGGGAGTTGGGTAGGTGAGCAGTTCTTC
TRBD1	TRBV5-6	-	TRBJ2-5	CASSLPGQGQETQYF	TGTGCCAGCAGCTTACCGGGACAGGGTCAGGAGACCCAGTACTTC
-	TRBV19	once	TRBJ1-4	CASSTTGLGEKLFF	TGTGCCAGTAGTACTACAGGTTTGGGTGAAAAACTGTTTTTT
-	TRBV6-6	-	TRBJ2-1	CASSYNEQFF	TGTGCCAGCTCCTACAATGAGCAGTTCTTC
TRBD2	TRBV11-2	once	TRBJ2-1	CASSLEPGLLYNEQFF	TGTGCCAGCAGCTTAGAACCGGGACTACTGTACAATGAGCAGTTCTTC
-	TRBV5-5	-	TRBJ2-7	CASNTVGYEQYF	TGTGCCAGCAACACAGTGGGCTACGAGCAGTACTTC
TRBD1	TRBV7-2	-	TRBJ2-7	CASSTGQPAYEQYF	TGTGCCAGCAGCACGGGACAGCCTGCCTACGAGCAGTACTTC
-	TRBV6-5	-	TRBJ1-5	CASSPLRRSQPQHF	TGTGCCAGCAGCCCCCTACGGAGGAGCCAGCCCCAGCATTTT
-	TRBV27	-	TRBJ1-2	CASSPGLAYGYTF	TGTGCCAGCAGTCCCGGACTTGCCTATGGCTACACCTTC
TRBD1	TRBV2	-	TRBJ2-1	CASSFQGTANEQFF	TGTGCCAGCAGCTTTCAAGGGACAGCAAATGAGCAGTTCTTC
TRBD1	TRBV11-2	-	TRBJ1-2	CASSIGTGGGVGYTF	TGTGCCAGCAGCATTGGGACAGGGGGAGGCGTCGGCTACACCTTC